The next 32 T cell receptor beta chains were all read from a single sample in a study of cytomegalovirus exposure and HLA in healthy donors. PCR primers comprised 60 Vbeta and 13 Jbeta primers. Data came from immunoSEQ multiplex PCR; TCRdb stores just in-frame clones and leaves some out. The table lists over 90,000 clones, roughly 60% of them singletons. Sequences were obtained from PBMCs. The receptors come from a human donor in good health.

The V call is TRBV5-1, the J call TRBJ2-1, with 7 bases identical to TRBD2. The germline CDR1 and CDR2 sequences are SGHRS and YFSETQ. The CDR3 has 16 residues. Trimming removed 5 bases from V and 12 bases from J; junction bases left unmatched: 20. DNA for the CDR3: TGCGCCAGCAGTTTACAGCAGACTAGCTTCCGTACCTGGCAGTTCTTC. This encodes CASSLQQTSFRTWQFF.

The chain couples TRBV28 to TRBJ2-2, with TRBD2 matching over 11 bases. The CDR3 has 15 residues. V was pared by 3 bases and J by 7 bases, with 4 bases of the junction left unmatched. Germline CDR1 is MDHEN and CDR2 is SYDVKM. CDR3 sequence reads: CASSFLTSGIGELFF. The DNA of the CDR3 is TGTGCCAGCAGTTTTCTGACTAGCGGGATCGGGGAGCTGTTTTTT.

This chain connects TRBV4-1 to TRBJ2-7, with 13 bases fitting TRBD2. The CDR3 runs to 15 residues. CDR1 and CDR2 from the germline V gene are MGHRA and YSYEKL. V was clipped by 4 bases and J by 2 bases; unmatched bases: 2. In DNA, the CDR3 is TGCGCCAGCAGCCTAGGGACTAGCGGGACCTACGAGCAGTACTTC. It yields the protein CASSLGTSGTYEQYF.

The chain uses TRBV6-5 and TRBJ2-7; 7 nucleotides line up with TRBD2. The CDR3 runs 14 residues. V was pared by 3 bases and J by 5 bases, with 7 bases of the junction left unmatched. CDR1 is MNHEY, CDR2 SVGAGI, per germline. CDR3 sequence reads: CASSYIGGRNEQYF. The CDR3 DNA follows: TGTGCCAGCAGTTATATCGGCGGGAGAAACGAGCAGTACTTC.

This clone was picked up one time. This chain uses TRBV28 with TRBJ2-7; D may be TRBD2 (6 bases). Germline CDR1 reads MDHEN; CDR2 reads SYDVKM. The CDR3 runs to 17 residues. V lost 4 bases, J lost 4 bases, and 23 bases lay in between. CDR3 amino acids: CASSSPRLEGVAYEQYF. The CDR3 DNA is TGTGCCAGCAGTTCCCCCCGGTTGGAGGGAGTCGCTTACGAGCAGTACTTC.

This chain connects TRBV15 to TRBJ2-7; 9 bases line up with TRBD2. V was pared by 5 bases and J by 2 bases, with 7 bases of the junction left unmatched. CDR1 is LNHNV and CDR2 is YYDKDF in the germline V gene (reference sequence). The CDR3 length is 15 residues. The DNA for the CDR3 is TGTGCCACCAGCGCCACGGCGGGGGGGGCCTACGAGCAGTACTTC. This translates into CATSATAGGAYEQYF.

The chain is built from TRBV5-8 and TRBJ2-1; D is perhaps TRBD1 (7 bases). This CDR3 comprises 15 residues. Germline values: CDR1 SGHTS, CDR2 YDEGEE. The ends were cut back, 2 bases at V and 4 bases at J, with 13 bases in the middle. In DNA, the CDR3 is TGTGCCAGCAGCTTTAACAGGGGACTGTACAATGAGCAGTTCTTC. This codes for CASSFNRGLYNEQFF. Drawing the rest from reference TRBV5-8 and TRBJ2-1, the complete variable domain is EAGVTQSPTHLIKTRGQQATLRCSPISGHTSVYWYQQALGLGLQFLLWYDEGEERNRGNFPPRFSGRQFPNYSSELNVNALELEDSALYLCASSFNRGLYNEQFFGPGTRLTVL.

The chain carries TRBV7-9 and TRBJ1-2; 7 nucleotides line up with TRBD1. The CDR3 has 14 amino acids. The germline V gene encodes CDR1 SEHNR and CDR2 FQNEAQ (reference sequence). J was trimmed by 8 bases and V by 4 bases; bases with no gene match: 10. In nucleotides, the CDR3 is TGTGCCAGCAGCTCCTCGGGCAGGGGGGACGGCTACACCTTC. It translates to CASSSSGRGDGYTF.

V gene TRBV7-2 combines with J gene TRBJ2-1; 11 nucleotides align to TRBD2. V gave up 1 base and J gave up 7 bases; unmatched junction bases: 6. The CDR3 has 16 residues. The germline V gene encodes CDR1 SGHTA and CDR2 FQGNSA. For the CDR3, the DNA is TGTGCCAGCAGCTTAGGACTAGCGGGGAGGACAAATGAGCAGTTCTTC. It encodes CASSLGLAGRTNEQFF.

The rearrangement links TRBV7-6 to TRBJ2-2; 7 nucleotides align to TRBD1. CDR1 SGHVS and CDR2 FNYEAQ come from the germline V gene. V trimming: 5 bases; J trimming: 1 base; junction bases outside the gene matches: 7. This CDR3 has 16 residues. The CDR3 sequence: CASSHPQGKNTGELFF. For the CDR3, the DNA is TGTGCCAGCAGCCATCCACAGGGGAAGAACACCGGGGAGCTGTTTTTT.

The rearrangement links TRBV6-1 to TRBJ2-5; TRBD2 matches at 9 bases. Germline loops: CDR1 MNHNS, CDR2 SASEGT. The ends lost 5 bases at V and 4 bases at J; junction bases unmatched: 5. CDR3 length: 14 amino acids. The CDR3 coding sequence is TGTGCCAGCAGTATTCAGCGGGAGGTAGAGACCCAGTACTTC. Translation: CASSIQREVETQYF.

This chain connects TRBV9 to TRBJ1-3, with D possibly TRBD1 on 5 matching bases. Germline CDR1 reads SGDLS; CDR2 reads YYNGEE. The V and J ends lost 1 base and 1 base respectively, with 9 bases between them. The CDR3 extends over 15 amino acids. The CDR3 DNA sequence: TGTGCCAGCAGCGTACAGGGTTCTTCTGGAAACACCATATATTTT. Protein sequence: CASSVQGSSGNTIYF.

This clone was counted between two and nine times. This chain joins TRBV30 and TRBJ2-1; TRBD1 matches at 8 bases. Looked up from germline, CDR1 is GTSNPN and CDR2 is SVGIG (reference sequence). Trimming took 5 bases from V and 2 from J; bases not matched to a gene: 8. CDR3 length: 15 amino acids. CDR3 sequence (DNA): TGTGCCTGGGGCCTCGGGACAGGTCCCTACAATGAGCAGTTCTTC. Protein sequence: CAWGLGTGPYNEQFF.

This clone has just a few counts. The gene calls are TRBV20-1 and TRBJ1-1, with TRBD1 matching over 7 bases. CDR1 DFQATT and CDR2 SNEGSKA come from the germline V gene (reference sequence). This CDR3 comprises 11 residues. The ends lost 3 bases at V and 7 bases at J; junction bases unmatched: 2. DNA of the CDR3: TGCAGTGCTAGTCGGGACAGTGAAGCTTTCTTT. This codes for CSASRDSEAFF.

A single count supports this clone. The chain is built from TRBV7-6 and TRBJ1-5; perhaps TRBD1 as D (6 bases). The CDR3 length is 14 residues. Per germline, CDR1 SGHVS and CDR2 FNYEAQ. Trimming cost V 2 bases and J 11 bases, with 16 bases left between them. The CDR3 DNA reads as TGTGCCAGCAGCTTATATGGGGGGCGGGAGGCCCAGCATTTT. It codes for CASSLYGGREAQHF. Drawing the rest from reference TRBV7-6 and TRBJ1-5, the complete variable domain is GAGVSQSPRYKVTKRGQDVALRCDPISGHVSLYWYRQALGQGPEFLTYFNYEAQQDKSGLPNDRFSAERPEGSISTLTIQRTEQRDSAMYRCASSLYGGREAQHFGDGTRLSIL.

Turning to this clone: A read error may produce the germline difference seen at one junction end. The V and J genes are TRBV19 and TRBJ1-5, with no clear D. The CDR3 loop spans 12 amino acids. Germline values: CDR1 LNHDA, CDR2 SQIVND (reference sequence). The CDR3 region is CASSLDIQPQHF. In DNA, the CDR3 is TGTGCCAGTAGTCTAGACATCCAGCCCCAGCATTTT.

The table lists this clone with a few counts. The genes are TRBV19 and TRBJ2-2; the D is unclear. The germline gives CDR1 LNHDA, CDR2 SQIVND (reference sequence). This CDR3 comprises 16 residues. Trimming shortened V by 6 bases and J by 0 bases, and 14 bases separated the two germline ends. The CDR3 sequence is CASRAVPDANTGELFF. Here the CDR3 DNA reads TGTGCCAGTAGGGCGGTCCCAGACGCGAACACCGGGGAGCTGTTTTTT.

This chain connects TRBV30 to TRBJ2-2; 9 bases map to TRBD2. Germline loops: CDR1 GTSNPN, CDR2 SVGIG (reference sequence). There are 14 residues in the CDR3. V lost 3 bases and J lost 4; bases outside the gene matches: 3. This chain's CDR3 is CAWSILAGTGELFF. In nucleotides, the CDR3 is TGTGCCTGGAGCATACTAGCGGGCACCGGGGAGCTGTTTTTT.

The gene calls are TRBV4-2 and TRBJ2-2, with 8 nucleotides matching TRBD2. The CDR3 has 16 residues. Germline V gene data show CDR1 as LGHNA and CDR2 as YNFKEQ. The V and J ends lost 0 bases and 7 bases, in that order; junction bases with no gene match: 7. The CDR3 DNA follows: TGTGCCAGCAGCCAAGAAGGCAGCGGGAGATTCGGGGAGCTGTTTTTT. Translation: CASSQEGSGRFGELFF.

This chain connects TRBV19 to TRBJ2-3; D is perhaps TRBD2 (5 bases). V lost 3 bases and J 2 bases, leaving 15 bases between the germline ends. Germline CDR1 is LNHDA and CDR2 is SQIVND (reference sequence). The CDR3 consists of 16 residues. In nucleotides, the CDR3 is TGTGCCAGTAGTATCTTGGCAGCGGCCTCCACAGATACGCAGTATTTT. Translation: CASSILAAASTDTQYF.

Remarks on this clone: Other nucleotide sequences in the sample specify the same CDR3. V usage is TRBV25-1 and J usage is TRBJ2-1; 9 bases line up with TRBD1. The germline gives CDR1 MGHDK, CDR2 SYGVNS. The CDR3 is 14 amino acids. Germline trimming cut 5 bases from V and 8 bases from J; bases unmatched to any gene: 7. The CDR3 protein is CASSNRDRVYEQFF. CDR3 DNA sequence: TGTGCCAGCAGTAACCGGGACAGGGTTTATGAGCAGTTCTTC.

This rearrangement joins TRBV19 to TRBJ1-2, with D possibly matching TRBD1 (5 bases). Germline loops: CDR1 LNHDA, CDR2 SQIVND (reference sequence). V lost 3 bases to trimming and J lost 3 bases, with 8 bases between them. The CDR3 has 13 residues. The CDR3 region is CASSIRGDYGYTF. CDR3 nucleotide sequence: TGTGCCAGTAGTATCCGGGGGGACTATGGCTACACCTTC.

The genes are TRBV5-1 and TRBJ2-1; D unresolved. Looked up from germline, CDR1 is SGHRS and CDR2 is YFSETQ. Trimming took 3 bases from V and 9 from J, leaving 7 bases between them. CDR3 length: 11 residues. CDR3 sequence reads: CASSSLSEQFF. DNA of the CDR3: TGCGCCAGCAGCTCCCTCAGTGAGCAGTTCTTC.

V gene TRBV28 combines with J gene TRBJ2-7; perhaps TRBD1 as D (6 bases). Trimming stripped 8 bases from V and 2 bases from J, with 16 bases between. Per germline, CDR1 MDHEN and CDR2 SYDVKM. CDR3 length: 14 amino acids. CDR3 in DNA: TGTGCCAGCGGTATGTGGGACAAAGCCTACGAGCAGTACTTC. Translated: CASGMWDKAYEQYF.

The chain carries TRBV4-1 and TRBJ2-1; TRBD1 is a possible D gene (5 bases). This CDR3 comprises 14 residues. Trimming shortened V by 4 bases and J by 10 bases, and 17 bases separated the two germline ends. Germline CDR1 reads MGHRA; CDR2 reads YSYEKL. The chain's CDR3 is CASSPPEGAREQFF. CDR3 nucleotides: TGCGCCAGCAGCCCACCTGAAGGGGCACGAGAGCAGTTCTTC.

Remarks on this clone: Additional DNA sequences in this sample encode the identical CDR3. The V gene is TRBV29-1, the J gene TRBJ2-7, with D tentatively TRBD1 (5 bases). Per germline, CDR1 SQVTM and CDR2 ANQGSEA. The CDR3 extends over 11 amino acids. V dropped 4 bases and J dropped 4 bases, with 8 bases sitting between them. The CDR3 is CSVGGPYEQYF. CDR3 in DNA: TGCAGCGTTGGGGGCCCATACGAGCAGTACTTC.

The gene calls are TRBV19 and TRBJ1-1; D is undetermined. The CDR3 covers 11 residues. Trimming removed 8 bases at V and 8 bases at J, with 12 bases between. Germline values: CDR1 LNHDA, CDR2 SQIVND (reference sequence). In DNA form, the CDR3 reads TGTGCCAGTTTCCCCTCAGGAGAAGCTTTCTTT. It translates to CASFPSGEAFF.

CDR3 sequence reads: CASKGEGYEQYF. The CDR3, as DNA: TGTGCCAGCAAGGGGGAGGGCTACGAGCAGTACTTC. This sequence joins TRBV2 and TRBJ2-5; D perhaps matches TRBD2 (7 bases). The J call may be wrong; the DNA end is better matched by TRBJ2-7. Germline-derived CDR1 and CDR2 are SNHLY and FYNNEI. The CDR3 runs to 12 residues.

This chain uses TRBV19 with TRBJ2-7; 9 nucleotides line up with TRBD2. The CDR3 sequence is 14 residues long. Trimming took 9 bases from V and 6 from J; bases not matched to a gene: 12. In germline, CDR1 is LNHDA, CDR2 SQIVND (reference sequence). The CDR3 bases are TGTGCCAGCGCTGCCGGGACTAGCTTTTCCGAGCAGTACTTC. It yields the protein CASAAGTSFSEQYF. Full variable domain (outside the CDR3, taken from reference TRBV19 and TRBJ2-7): DGGITQSPKYLFRKEGQNVTLSCEQNLNHDAMYWYRQDPGQGLRLIYYSQIVNDFQKGDIAEGYSVSREKKESFPLTVTSAQKNPTAFYLCASAAGTSFSEQYFGPGTRLTVT.

The chain recombines TRBV18 with TRBJ2-7; D perhaps matches TRBD1 (6 bases). V shed 4 bases and J shed 3 bases, with 7 bases lying between them. The CDR3 extends over 12 amino acids. The germline V gene encodes CDR1 KGHSH and CDR2 LQKENI. CDR3 in amino acids: CASSLQGYEQYF. The DNA for the CDR3 is TGTGCCAGCTCACTACAGGGCTACGAGCAGTACTTC.

The chain employs TRBV27 and TRBJ2-1, with 11 nucleotides matching TRBD2. The V and J ends lost 2 bases and 12 bases, in that order; junction bases with no gene match: 9. Per the germline V gene, CDR1 is MNHEY and CDR2 is SMNVEV (reference sequence). The CDR3 covers 15 residues. The CDR3 DNA is TGTGCCAGCAGTTTACGACTAGCGGGAACTGAGATGCAGTTCTTC. It yields the protein CASSLRLAGTEMQFF.

This chain connects TRBV4-1 to TRBJ2-5, with D perhaps TRBD1 (5 bases). The end of the DNA aligns better with TRBJ2-7, so the J call may be wrong. This CDR3 spans 15 amino acids. In germline, CDR1 is MGHRA, CDR2 YSYEKL. CDR3 sequence: CASSQDTWPDNEQYF. DNA for the CDR3: TGCGCCAGCAGCCAAGATACTTGGCCGGACAACGAGCAGTACTTC.